The 19 T cell receptor beta chains presented below share a single source sample, sequenced in a study of cytomegalovirus exposure and HLA in healthy donors. A multiplex PCR was run with 60 Vbeta primers and 13 Jbeta primers. Profiling relied on immunoSEQ multiplex PCR, and the TCRdb table lists in-frame clones only, not all of them. In the table there are some 100,000 clones, 79% of which are singletons. Input material: PBMCs. These receptors originate from a male donor in good health and CMV-seropositive.

V is TRBV5-1 and J is TRBJ1-1; 7 positions agree with TRBD1. V shed 4 bases, J shed 5 bases, and the junction held 5 bases outside the gene matches. The CDR3 is 13 amino acids. CDR1 is SGHRS and CDR2 is YFSETQ in the germline V gene. The CDR3 loop is CASSGKQGTEAFF. CDR3 sequence (DNA): TGCGCCAGCAGCGGTAAACAGGGGACTGAAGCTTTCTTT.

The V call is TRBV5-1, the J call TRBJ1-1; TRBD1 aligns across 7 bases. Germline V gene data show CDR1 as SGHRS and CDR2 as YFSETQ. This CDR3 is 15 amino acids long. The junction had 5 bases not matched to a gene; V was cut back by 3 bases and J by 0 bases. In nucleotides, the CDR3 is TGCGCCAGCAGCTCCTCGACAGGGTTGAACACTGAAGCTTTCTTT. Its translation: CASSSSTGLNTEAFF.

The V gene is TRBV7-6, the J gene TRBJ2-7; 11 nucleotides line up with TRBD2. V shed 3 bases, J shed 2 bases, and the junction held 6 bases outside the gene matches. The germline V gene has CDR1 SGHVS and CDR2 FNYEAQ. This CDR3 contains 16 residues. In DNA form, the CDR3 reads TGTGCCAGCAGCTTGGCCCTAGCGGGGGGCACCTACGAGCAGTACTTC. It specifies CASSLALAGGTYEQYF.

The rearrangement joins TRBV2 to TRBJ1-1, with D unresolved. Trimming stripped 5 bases from V and 0 bases from J, with 7 bases between. CDR3 length equals 13 residues. The germline CDR1 and CDR2 sequences are SNHLY and FYNNEI. The CDR3: CASSTNMNTEAFF. Here the CDR3 DNA reads TGTGCCAGCAGTACCAACATGAACACTGAAGCTTTCTTT.

The V gene is TRBV5-6, the J gene TRBJ1-5; D is unresolved. The CDR3 covers 16 residues. Germline CDR1 reads SGHDT; CDR2 reads YYEEEE. Trimming left V 4 bases short and J 5 bases short, with 19 bases between. This CDR3 reads CASSLGRGYGDQPQHF. The DNA of the CDR3 is TGTGCCAGCAGCCTGGGCCGAGGGTATGGAGATCAGCCCCAGCATTTT.

The gene calls are TRBV5-6 and TRBJ1-1; 12 nucleotides match TRBD1. This CDR3 has 18 amino acids. J was trimmed by 1 base and V by 4 bases; bases with no gene match: 11. CDR1 is SGHDT, CDR2 YYEEEE, per germline. For the CDR3, the DNA is TGTGCCAGCAGCCGCCGATGGGACAGGGGGCTTGGGAACACTGAAGCTTTCTTT. Amino acid sequence: CASSRRWDRGLGNTEAFF.

The chain couples TRBV30 to TRBJ1-6; possible D gene TRBD1, 6 bases. V dropped 4 bases and J dropped 4 bases, with 8 bases sitting between them. Germline lookup yields CDR1 GTSNPN and CDR2 SVGIG (reference sequence). The CDR3 has 13 residues. CDR3 region: CAWTGDYNSPLHF. CDR3 DNA sequence: TGTGCCTGGACAGGGGATTATAATTCACCCCTCCACTTT.

The chain has TRBV7-2 and TRBJ1-5; D gene unclear. Trimming removed 4 bases at V and 2 bases at J, with 12 bases between. The germline V gene encodes CDR1 SGHTA and CDR2 FQGNSA. The CDR3 loop spans 15 amino acids. The CDR3 reads CASSWVSAGNQPQHF. CDR3 sequence (DNA): TGTGCCAGCAGCTGGGTCTCGGCGGGCAATCAGCCCCAGCATTTT.

The V gene is TRBV9, the J gene TRBJ2-5; TRBD1 is a possible D gene (5 bases). The CDR3 runs to 15 residues. Trimming took off 4 bases at V and 1 base at J, with 14 bases between the two ends. Germline V lookup: CDR1 SGDLS, CDR2 YYNGEE. The CDR3 reads CASSSRAGLQETQYF. The CDR3 region has the DNA TGTGCCAGCAGCTCCAGGGCTGGCCTCCAAGAGACCCAGTACTTC.

This clone was picked up one time. Relative to the germline gene, one junction end is altered; a read error may explain this. The chain joins TRBV4-1 to TRBJ2-7; D remains ambiguous. This CDR3 is built from 12 residues. The germline CDR1 and CDR2 sequences are MGHRA and YSYEKL. In DNA, the CDR3 is TGCGCCAGCAGCCAAGATCGCCGGAGTTATTTGTTC. It codes for CASSQDRRSYLF.

The chain carries TRBV6-5 and TRBJ2-3, with a tentative D call TRBD2 (5 bases). Germline loops: CDR1 MNHEY, CDR2 SVGAGI. The CDR3 runs to 16 residues. V shed 2 bases and J shed 2 bases, with 14 bases lying between them. CDR3 bases: TGTGCCAGCAGTTACGGAGGCAGGAGGTCCACAGATACGCAGTATTTT. Its protein product is CASSYGGRRSTDTQYF.

The V and J genes are TRBV9 and TRBJ2-1, with TRBD1 as a possible D gene (5 bases). Germline CDR1 reads SGDLS; CDR2 reads YYNGEE. V lost 0 bases and J lost 7, with 17 bases in between. The CDR3 extends over 16 amino acids. The CDR3 sequence is CASSVASRGPLNEQFF. The CDR3 DNA reads as TGTGCCAGCAGCGTAGCTTCTAGGGGCCCGCTAAATGAGCAGTTCTTC. The full variable domain, its missing parts supplied by reference TRBV9 and TRBJ2-1, is DSGVTQTPKHLITATGQRVTLRCSPRSGDLSVYWYQQSLDQGLQFLIQYYNGEERAKGNILERFSAQQFPDLHSELNLSSLELGDSALYFCASSVASRGPLNEQFFGPGTRLTVL.

This chain joins TRBV5-1 and TRBJ2-7; no clear D. Trimming removed 4 bases at V and 3 bases at J, with 5 bases between. The length of the CDR3 is 11 residues. From germline, CDR1 is SGHRS and CDR2 YFSETQ. CDR3 in amino acids: CASSNHYEQYF. The DNA for the CDR3 is TGCGCCAGCAGCAATCACTACGAGCAGTACTTC.

The V call is TRBV27, the J call TRBJ1-1, with D unclear. Between the trimmed V and J ends, which lost 3 bases and 0 bases, there was a span of 8 bases. CDR3 size: 14 residues. The germline V gene encodes CDR1 MNHEY and CDR2 SMNVEV (reference sequence). CDR3 bases: TGTGCCAGCAGTTTTAACAGAATGAACACTGAAGCTTTCTTT. Amino acid sequence: CASSFNRMNTEAFF.

V usage is TRBV30 and J usage is TRBJ2-2; TRBD1 matches 7 bases. CDR3 length: 16 amino acids. Germline V gives CDR1 GTSNPN, CDR2 SVGIG (reference sequence). V shed 7 bases and J 5 bases; nucleotides not matched to a gene: 16. DNA of the CDR3: TGTGCCTTCCGGACAGGTCCCGAACGGAGGACCGGGGAGCTGTTTTTT. This encodes CAFRTGPERRTGELFF. Full variable domain (missing parts from reference TRBV30 and TRBJ2-2): SQTIHQWPATLVQPVGSPLSLECTVEGTSNPNLYWYRQAAGRGLQLLFYSVGIGQISSEVPQNLSASRPQDRQFILSSKKLLLSDSGFYLCAFRTGPERRTGELFFGEGSRLTVL.

The chain combines TRBV27 with TRBJ2-5, with TRBD2 as a possible D gene (5 bases). The CDR3 has 13 amino acids. Germline values: CDR1 MNHEY, CDR2 SMNVEV (reference sequence). Trimming shortened V by 10 bases and J by 3 bases, and 15 bases separated the two germline ends. The CDR3 reads CATKSVLEETQYF. CDR3 coding DNA: TGTGCCACTAAATCAGTACTAGAAGAGACCCAGTACTTC.

The chain recombines TRBV30 with TRBJ1-5; D might be TRBD1 (6 bases). CDR1 and CDR2 from the germline V gene are GTSNPN and SVGIG (reference sequence). The V gene lost 1 base and the J gene lost 6 bases, with 13 bases spanning the gap. There are 14 residues in the CDR3. The CDR3 region has the DNA TGTGCCTGGAGTGGGGAACAGGGCGGTCAGCCCCAGCATTTT. Its protein is CAWSGEQGGQPQHF.

The chain couples TRBV30 to TRBJ2-2; the D gene is possibly TRBD2 (5 bases). Germline V gene lookup returns CDR1 GTSNPN and CDR2 SVGIG (reference sequence). Trimming cost V 2 bases and J 7 bases, with 8 bases left between them. The CDR3 length is 12 residues. The chain's CDR3 is CAWSYGDGELFF. CDR3 DNA sequence: TGTGCCTGGAGTTACGGGGACGGGGAGCTGTTTTTT.

The chain employs TRBV18 and TRBJ2-2; maybe TRBD1 (6 bases). The V gene lost 2 bases and the J gene lost 3 bases, with 7 bases spanning the gap. Germline assignment: CDR1 KGHSH and CDR2 LQKENI. The CDR3 covers 14 residues. This CDR3 is CASSPGGHTGELFF. The CDR3 DNA sequence: TGTGCCAGCTCACCAGGGGGCCACACCGGGGAGCTGTTTTTT.